This T cell receptor beta chain appears in the sequencing data of a study of T cells in tuberculosis. After thawing and overnight rest, PBMC were stained with GMM-loaded CD1B tetramer, viability dye and anti-CD3 for sorting. The CD1B tetramers carried C32 glucose monomycolate purified from Rhodococcus equi. Produced via immunoSEQ multiplex PCR; TCRdb's table is partial and in-frame only. The repertoire has approximately 58,000 clones, over 75% of them found once; the top ten carry around a fifth. Per the germline V gene, CDR1 is GTSNPN and CDR2 is SVGIG (reference sequence). V dropped 4 bases and J dropped 7 bases, with 7 bases sitting between them. CDR3 length: 11 residues.

What was sequenced was CD1b-GMM tetramer-negative cells sorted from PBMCs. This clonotype originated in an adult woman with latent tuberculosis. The chain has TRBV30 and TRBJ1-4; D is unresolved. The CDR3 sequence is CAWKYREKLFF. CDR3 nucleotide sequence: TGTGCCTGGAAATATCGTGAAAAACTGTTTTTT. Based on the CDR3 plus reference TRBV30 and TRBJ1-4, the full variable domain is SQTIHQWPATLVQPVGSPLSLECTVEGTSNPNLYWYRQAAGRGLQLLFYSVGIGQISSEVPQNLSASRPQDRQFILSSKKLLLSDSGFYLCAWKYREKLFFGSGTQLSVL.